A selection of T cell receptor beta chains follows, all from one sample in a study of cytomegalovirus exposure and HLA in healthy donors. Assay: immunoSEQ multiplex PCR; the TCRdb copy retains only in-frame clones and omits some. Of around 100,000 clones listed, around 82% are singletons. The sequenced material came from PBMCs. Receptors were obtained from a man aged 25-40 years in good health and CMV-seropositive. CDR3s include the opening cysteine and the closing phenylalanine or tryptophan. D genes are given only for firm matches. Not all rows give a size; the values are once, few, many and, for expanded clones, a class.

len	d_gene	j_gene	v_gene	abundance	CDR3aa	CDR3nt
19	TRBD2	TRBJ2-1	TRBV28	NA	CASSSTETSGRANPNEQFF	TGTGCCAGCAGTTCAACTGAGACTAGCGGGAGGGCCAATCCCAATGAGCAGTTCTTC
15	TRBD1	TRBJ1-2	TRBV12-5	NA	CASGLERTGAYGYTF	TGTGCTAGTGGTTTGGAGCGGACAGGGGCCTATGGCTACACCTTC
12	NA	TRBJ1-2	TRBV6-5	NA	CASSYSRGGYTF	TGTGCCAGCAGTTACTCGCGGGGCGGCTACACCTTC
14	NA	TRBJ2-1	TRBV28	NA	CASSLTGAYNEQFF	TGTGCCAGCAGTTTGACGGGAGCCTACAATGAGCAGTTCTTC
16	NA	TRBJ1-4	TRBV12-5	NA	CASGLLLGGQSEKLFF	TGTGCTAGTGGTTTGTTACTGGGGGGGCAGAGTGAAAAACTGTTTTTT
15	TRBD1	TRBJ1-1	TRBV27	few	CASRWTGTIGSEAFF	TGTGCCAGCAGATGGACAGGAACTATCGGCTCTGAAGCTTTCTTT
13	NA	TRBJ2-3	TRBV4-2	NA	CASSRQGTDTQYF	TGTGCCAGCAGCCGGCAAGGCACAGATACGCAGTATTTT
15	TRBD1	TRBJ1-1	TRBV6-5	NA	CASSPTGGGNTEAFF	TGTGCCAGCAGTCCGACAGGGGGGGGGAACACTGAAGCTTTCTTT
14	NA	TRBJ1-1	TRBV4-2	once	CASSQTGRDTEAFF	TGTGCCAGCAGCCAGACAGGAAGGGACACTGAAGCTTTCTTT
16	TRBD1	TRBJ2-3	TRBV5-1	NA	CASSLGLRTGEDTQYF	TGCGCCAGCAGCTTGGGTCTCCGGACAGGGGAAGATACGCAGTATTTT
11	NA	TRBJ2-7	TRBV20-1	few	CSGQGGDEQYF	TGCAGTGGACAGGGAGGAGACGAGCAGTACTTC
15	NA	TRBJ1-3	TRBV29-1	NA	CSVAGTSETGNTIYF	TGCAGCGTTGCCGGGACATCCGAAACTGGAAACACCATATATTTT
15	NA	TRBJ1-2	TRBV4-1	few	CASSQDQTARYGYTF	TGCGCCAGCAGCCAAGATCAAACAGCCCGCTATGGCTACACCTTC
15	TRBD1	TRBJ1-1	TRBV2	few	CASSEEGIGQGQAFF	TGTGCCAGCAGTGAAGAAGGGATTGGACAGGGCCAAGCTTTCTTT
16	NA	TRBJ2-7	TRBV21-1	NA	CASSKRDRGSGYEQYF	TGTGCCAGCAGCAAAAGGGACAGGGGTAGTGGTTACGAGCAGTACTTC
13	NA	TRBJ2-1	TRBV10-1	NA	CATSHGTYNEQFF	TGCGCCACCAGTCACGGGACTTACAATGAGCAGTTCTTC
17	NA	TRBJ2-7	TRBV2	NA	CASRLTTSVGQGHEQYF	TGTGCCAGCAGACTAACCACTTCGGTGGGTCAGGGCCACGAGCAGTACTTC
13	TRBD1	TRBJ2-2	TRBV7-9	NA	CSSGQGNTGELFF	TGTTCCAGTGGACAGGGGAACACCGGGGAGCTGTTTTTT
15	NA	TRBJ1-3	TRBV14	NA	CASSLGASRGNTIYF	TGTGCCAGCAGCCTTGGGGCCTCGAGGGGAAACACCATATATTTT
19	TRBD1	TRBJ2-6	TRBV18	once	CASSPIGGTGGAGANVLTF	TGTGCCAGCTCACCAATAGGAGGGACAGGGGGCGCTGGGGCCAACGTCCTGACTTTC
12	NA	TRBJ1-2	TRBV30	NA	CAWSVQFSGYTF	TGTGCCTGGAGTGTACAGTTCTCTGGCTACACCTTC
16	TRBD2	TRBJ2-1	TRBV2	NA	CASSLLAASSYNEQFF	TGTGCCAGCAGTTTACTAGCGGCAAGCTCCTACAATGAGCAGTTCTTC
14	TRBD2	TRBJ2-7	TRBV13	NA	CASSPGTSVYEQYF	TGTGCCAGCAGCCCTGGGACTAGCGTTTACGAGCAGTACTTC
15	TRBD1	TRBJ2-7	TRBV6-5	NA	CASSYLTQGAYEQYF	TGTGCCAGCAGTTACCTGACCCAGGGGGCTTACGAGCAGTACTTC
18	TRBD2	TRBJ2-5	TRBV5-4	NA	CASSLGGSSGSYQETQYF	TGTGCCAGCAGCTTGGGAGGGTCTAGCGGGAGCTACCAAGAGACCCAGTACTTC
15	NA	TRBJ2-2	TRBV11-3	NA	CASSLESGNTGELFF	TGTGCCAGCAGCTTAGAATCGGGAAACACCGGGGAGCTGTTTTTT
14	NA	TRBJ2-4	TRBV5-1	NA	CASSLVDQEGIQYF	TGCGCCAGCAGCTTGGTCGACCAAGAGGGCATTCAGTACTTC
16	NA	TRBJ2-1	TRBV28	NA	CASSLSGGSSYNEQFF	TGTGCCAGCAGTTTGTCCGGGGGAAGCTCCTACAATGAGCAGTTCTTC
15	NA	TRBJ1-5	TRBV5-5	NA	CASSLEGRGNQPQHF	TGTGCCAGCAGCTTGGAGGGCAGGGGCAATCAGCCCCAGCATTTT
15	TRBD1	TRBJ2-4	TRBV28	NA	CASSAPGTGVNIQYF	TGTGCCAGCAGTGCCCCGGGGACAGGGGTAAACATTCAGTACTTC
18	NA	TRBJ2-1	TRBV4-3	NA	CASSQDGTLGAGSHEQFF	TGCGCCAGCAGCCAAGATGGCACTCTGGGTGCAGGGTCCCATGAGCAGTTCTTC
17	NA	TRBJ2-3	TRBV28	NA	CASSLAVRSRSTDTQYF	TGTGCCAGCAGTTTAGCGGTCCGCTCCCGGAGCACAGATACGCAGTATTTT
16	TRBD1	TRBJ2-1	TRBV14	NA	CASSRPGQGEFGEQFF	TGTGCCAGCAGCCGACCGGGACAGGGGGAGTTCGGTGAGCAGTTCTTC
17	TRBD1	TRBJ2-2	TRBV9	NA	CASSAPGTGGFAGELFF	TGTGCCAGCAGCGCCCCCGGGACAGGGGGTTTCGCCGGGGAGCTGTTTTTT
15	TRBD1	TRBJ2-7	TRBV2	medium-sized	CASSEATGGPYEQYF	TGTGCCAGCAGTGAAGCCACAGGGGGCCCCTACGAGCAGTACTTC
15	NA	TRBJ1-2	TRBV4-1	NA	CASSQAQESAGGYTF	TGCGCCAGCAGCCAAGCTCAGGAGTCAGCAGGGGGCTACACCTTC
19	TRBD1	TRBJ2-2	TRBV5-6	NA	CASSFPLTGTGLTTGELFF	TGTGCCAGCAGCTTCCCTCTGACCGGGACAGGGTTGACGACGGGGGAGCTGTTTTTT
15	NA	TRBJ2-7	TRBV10-1	NA	CASSEIIGGEGEQYF	TGCGCCAGCAGTGAGATTATCGGGGGAGAAGGGGAGCAGTACTTC
13	NA	TRBJ2-5	TRBV29-1	NA	CSVNPTGQETQYF	TGCAGCGTTAACCCGACAGGCCAAGAGACCCAGTACTTC
14	TRBD1	TRBJ1-1	TRBV10-3	NA	CAAQRGQGDTEAFF	TGTGCCGCACAACGCGGACAGGGGGACACTGAAGCTTTCTTT
16	NA	TRBJ1-3	TRBV25-1	NA	CASSGSYRATGNTIYF	TGTGCCAGCAGTGGGTCATACAGGGCGACTGGAAACACCATATATTTT
14	TRBD2	TRBJ2-2	TRBV11-3	NA	CASSVAGGTGELFF	TGTGCCAGCAGCGTAGCGGGAGGAACCGGGGAGCTGTTTTTT
14	NA	TRBJ1-3	TRBV30	NA	CASDSGGPSDTIYF	TGTGCCTCCGACAGCGGGGGCCCTTCCGACACCATATATTTT
15	NA	TRBJ2-1	TRBV2	once	CASSGSGPSYNEQFF	TGTGCCAGCAGTGGAAGCGGTCCCTCCTACAATGAGCAGTTCTTC
18	TRBD2	TRBJ2-2	TRBV9	NA	CASSVEGGLAGGIGELFF	TGTGCCAGCAGCGTGGAGGGTGGACTAGCGGGAGGAATCGGGGAGCTGTTTTTT
14	NA	TRBJ2-7	TRBV5-1	NA	CASSPGGGAYEQYF	TGCGCCAGCAGCCCTGGAGGAGGGGCGTACGAGCAGTACTTC
15	TRBD2	TRBJ2-1	TRBV19	NA	CASSPTSVHGDEQFF	TGTGCCAGTAGTCCCACTAGCGTCCATGGCGATGAGCAGTTCTTC
18	TRBD2	TRBJ2-5	TRBV7-9	NA	CASSFRLAGGLGEETQYF	TGTGCCAGCAGCTTTAGACTAGCGGGAGGTCTCGGCGAAGAGACCCAGTACTTC
13	NA	TRBJ2-1	TRBV7-9	NA	CASSFSGHNEQFF	TGTGCCAGCAGCTTTAGCGGACACAATGAGCAGTTCTTC